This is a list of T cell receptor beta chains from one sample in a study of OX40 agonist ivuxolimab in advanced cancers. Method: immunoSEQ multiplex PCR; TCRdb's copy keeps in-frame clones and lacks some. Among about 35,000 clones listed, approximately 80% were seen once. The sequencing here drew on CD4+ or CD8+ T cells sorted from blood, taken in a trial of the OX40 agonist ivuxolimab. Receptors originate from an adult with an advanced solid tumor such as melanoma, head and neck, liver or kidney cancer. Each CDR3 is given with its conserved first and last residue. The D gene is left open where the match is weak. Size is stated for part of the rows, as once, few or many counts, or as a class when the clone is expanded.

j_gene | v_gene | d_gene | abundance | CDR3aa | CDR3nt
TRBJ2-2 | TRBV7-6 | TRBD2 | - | CASSLGTSLTGELFF | TGTGCCAGCAGCCTCGGGACTAGCCTCACCGGGGAGCTGTTTTTT
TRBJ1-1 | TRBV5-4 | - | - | CASSLGAGEAFF | TGTGCCAGCAGCTTGGGGGCGGGTGAAGCTTTCTTT
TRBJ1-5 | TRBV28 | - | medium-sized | CASSLWGQPQHF | TGTGCCAGCAGTTTATGGGGTCAGCCCCAGCATTTT
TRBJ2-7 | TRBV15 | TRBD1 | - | CATSRGRQGREQYF | TGTGCCACCAGCAGGGGTCGACAGGGGCGCGAGCAGTACTTC
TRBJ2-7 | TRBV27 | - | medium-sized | CASSYLGNPGEQYF | TGTGCCAGCAGTTACCTCGGGAATCCCGGCGAGCAGTACTTC
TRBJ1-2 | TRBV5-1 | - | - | CASSLSEHYGYTF | TGCGCCAGCAGCTTGTCGGAGCACTATGGCTACACCTTC
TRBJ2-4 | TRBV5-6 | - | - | CASSFKYLAKNIQYF | TGTGCCAGCAGCTTTAAGTACCTAGCCAAAAACATTCAGTACTTC
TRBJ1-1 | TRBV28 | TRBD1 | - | CASSSTGVAAEAFF | TGTGCCAGCAGTTCGACAGGGGTTGCGGCTGAAGCTTTCTTT
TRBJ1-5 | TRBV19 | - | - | CATGTPSQPQHF | TGTGCCACCGGGACACCTAGCCAGCCCCAGCATTTT
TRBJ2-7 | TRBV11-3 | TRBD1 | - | CASSGRQGAYEQYF | TGTGCCAGCAGCGGGAGACAGGGGGCCTACGAGCAGTACTTC
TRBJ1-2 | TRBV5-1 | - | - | CASSSVGTVHGYTF | TGCGCCAGCAGCTCAGTGGGGACGGTCCATGGCTACACCTTC
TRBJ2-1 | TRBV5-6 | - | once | CASSLLQSRGNEQFF | TGTGCCAGCAGCTTGCTTCAGTCTCGGGGCAATGAGCAGTTCTTC
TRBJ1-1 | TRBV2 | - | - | CASSGFEGSEAFF | TGTGCCAGCAGTGGGTTCGAGGGGTCTGAAGCTTTCTTT
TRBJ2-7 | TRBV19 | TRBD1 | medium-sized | CASSMGQGAYEQYF | TGTGCCAGTAGTATGGGGCAGGGGGCCTACGAGCAGTACTTC
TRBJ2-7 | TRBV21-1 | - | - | CASSKAGRPSAYEQYF | TGTGCCAGCAGCAAAGCGGGCAGGCCGAGCGCCTACGAGCAGTACTTC
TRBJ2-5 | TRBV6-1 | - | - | CASSELVGGPQETQYF | TGTGCCAGCAGTGAATTGGTAGGAGGCCCCCAAGAGACCCAGTACTTC
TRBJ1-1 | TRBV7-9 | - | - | CASFPVGTLSEAFF | TGTGCCAGCTTCCCGGTAGGGACTCTCAGCGAAGCTTTCTTT
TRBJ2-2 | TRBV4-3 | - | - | CASSQVPGVPPGELFF | TGCGCCAGCAGCCAAGTCCCAGGGGTCCCGCCCGGGGAGCTGTTTTTT
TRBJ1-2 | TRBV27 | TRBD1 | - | CASSLSEGASTGYTF | TGTGCCAGCAGTTTAAGTGAGGGGGCGTCAACTGGCTACACCTTC
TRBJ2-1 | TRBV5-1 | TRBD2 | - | CASSLGLVEQFF | TGCGCCAGCAGCTTAGGACTAGTTGAGCAGTTCTTC
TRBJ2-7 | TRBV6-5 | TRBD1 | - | CASSYLGTGPHEQYF | TGTGCCAGCAGTTACCTCGGGACAGGGCCCCACGAGCAGTACTTC
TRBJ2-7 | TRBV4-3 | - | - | CASSQERFGQGYEQYF | TGCGCCAGCAGCCAAGAACGGTTTGGGCAGGGCTACGAGCAGTACTTC
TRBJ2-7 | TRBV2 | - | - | CASSFRGPPYEQYF | TGTGCCAGCTCGTTTAGGGGACCCCCCTACGAGCAGTACTTC
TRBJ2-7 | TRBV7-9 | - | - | CASSLVGPSYEQYF | TGTGCCAGCAGCTTAGTTGGCCCGAGCTACGAGCAGTACTTC
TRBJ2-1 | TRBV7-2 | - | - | CASLRPPYNEQFF | TGTGCCAGCCTGCGACCCCCCTACAATGAGCAGTTCTTC
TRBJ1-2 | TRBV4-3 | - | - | CASSQDWAGASGGYTF | TGCGCCAGCAGCCAAGATTGGGCAGGGGCAAGCGGTGGCTACACCTTC
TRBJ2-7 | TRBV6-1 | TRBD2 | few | CASSEWTSGRLYEQYF | TGTGCCAGCAGTGAATGGACTAGCGGGAGACTCTACGAGCAGTACTTC
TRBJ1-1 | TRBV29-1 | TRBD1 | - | CSALGDRVEYTEAFF | TGCAGCGCCTTGGGGGACAGGGTCGAGTACACTGAAGCTTTCTTT
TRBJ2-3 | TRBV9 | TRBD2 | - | CASSVEAGGAGDTQYF | TGTGCCAGCAGCGTCGAAGCCGGGGGGGCGGGAGATACGCAGTATTTT
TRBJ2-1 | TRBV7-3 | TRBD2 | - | CASSLPLAGGNEQFF | TGTGCCAGCAGCTTACCTCTAGCGGGGGGCAATGAGCAGTTCTTC
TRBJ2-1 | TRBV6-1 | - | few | CASSEGDSSYNEQFF | TGTGCCAGCAGTGAAGGGGATAGCTCCTACAATGAGCAGTTCTTC
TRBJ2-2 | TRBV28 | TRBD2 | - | CASSLFGGDGELFF | TGTGCCAGCAGTTTATTTGGGGGGGACGGGGAGCTGTTTTTT
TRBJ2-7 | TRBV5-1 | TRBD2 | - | CASRSGSTSYEQYF | TGCGCCAGCAGAAGCGGGAGCACTTCCTACGAGCAGTACTTC
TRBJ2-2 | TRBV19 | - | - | CASSIEYTGELFF | TGTGCCAGTAGTATTGAATACACCGGGGAGCTGTTTTTT
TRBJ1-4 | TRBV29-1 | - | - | CSARAGANEKLFF | TGCAGCGCTAGGGCGGGGGCTAATGAAAAACTGTTTTTT
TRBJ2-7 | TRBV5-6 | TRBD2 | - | CASSFTSGRVEQYF | TGTGCCAGCAGCTTTACTAGCGGGAGGGTCGAGCAGTACTTC
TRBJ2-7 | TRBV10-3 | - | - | CAISEDGASYEQYF | TGTGCCATCAGTGAGGACGGGGCATCCTACGAGCAGTACTTC
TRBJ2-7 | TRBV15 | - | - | CATSRDQAVSSYEQYF | TGTGCCACCAGCAGAGATCAGGCTGTAAGCTCCTACGAGCAGTACTTC
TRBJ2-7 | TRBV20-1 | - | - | CSASGGDEQYF | TGCAGTGCTAGTGGCGGGGACGAGCAGTACTTC
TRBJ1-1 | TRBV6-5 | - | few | CASNAGAGTEAFF | TGTGCCAGCAATGCAGGGGCAGGCACTGAAGCTTTCTTT
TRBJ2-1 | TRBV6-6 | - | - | CASSYVRAYNEQFF | TGTGCCAGCAGTTACGTTAGGGCCTACAATGAGCAGTTCTTC
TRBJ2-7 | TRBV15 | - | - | CATSIQGPEQYF | TGTGCCACCAGCATTCAGGGGCCCGAGCAGTACTTC
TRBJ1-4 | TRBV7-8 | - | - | CASSPIQGFNEKLFF | TGTGCCAGCAGCCCAATCCAGGGGTTTAATGAAAAACTGTTTTTT
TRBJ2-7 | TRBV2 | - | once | CASSEAPGSLREQYF | TGTGCCAGCAGTGAAGCGCCCGGGTCCCTTAGGGAGCAGTACTTC
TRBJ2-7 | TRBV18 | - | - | CASSPRDSLGEQYF | TGTGCCAGCTCACCCCGGGACTCGCTTGGGGAGCAGTACTTC
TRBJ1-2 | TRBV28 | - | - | CASRPLSSGEGYTF | TGTGCCAGCAGACCCCTATCGTCGGGGGAAGGCTACACCTTC
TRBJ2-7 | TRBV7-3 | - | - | CASSLSGGREQYF | TGTGCCAGCAGCTTATCTGGGGGGCGCGAGCAGTACTTC
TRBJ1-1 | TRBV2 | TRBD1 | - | CASSLQGVETEAFF | TGTGCCAGCAGCCTACAGGGGGTGGAAACTGAAGCTTTCTTT
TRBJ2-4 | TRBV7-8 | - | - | CASSFTGRAAKNIQYF | TGTGCCAGCAGCTTCACGGGCAGGGCGGCCAAAAACATTCAGTACTTC
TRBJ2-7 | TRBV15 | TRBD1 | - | CATSTRPGQANYEQYF | TGTGCCACCAGCACTCGCCCGGGACAGGCTAACTACGAGCAGTACTTC
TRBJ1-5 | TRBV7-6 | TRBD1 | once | CASSLEQGGQPQHF | TGTGCCAGCAGCCTGGAGCAGGGGGGTCAGCCCCAGCATTTT
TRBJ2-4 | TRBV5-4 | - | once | CASSLAPAGAPSIQYF | TGTGCCAGCAGCTTGGCCCCCGCAGGGGCCCCTAGCATTCAGTACTTC
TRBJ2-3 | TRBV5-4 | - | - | CASSPGTPERPDTQYF | TGTGCCAGCAGCCCCGGGACTCCCGAACGCCCAGATACGCAGTATTTT
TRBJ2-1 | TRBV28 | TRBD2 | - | CASSNLAGGVSEQFF | TGTGCCAGCAGTAACCTAGCGGGAGGGGTGAGTGAGCAGTTCTTC
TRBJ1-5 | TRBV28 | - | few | CASTHHGDLRWGNQPQHF | TGTGCCAGCACCCACCACGGGGACCTTCGTTGGGGCAATCAGCCCCAGCATTTT
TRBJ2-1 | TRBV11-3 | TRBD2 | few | CASSPTSGIINEQFF | TGTGCCAGCAGCCCCACTAGCGGGATAATAAATGAGCAGTTCTTC
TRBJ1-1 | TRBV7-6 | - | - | CASSLGAGDTEAFF | TGTGCCAGCAGCTTAGGCGCAGGGGACACTGAAGCTTTCTTT
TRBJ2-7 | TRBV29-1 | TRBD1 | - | CSVEDGDRGGNPDSYEQYF | TGCAGCGTTGAAGATGGGGACAGGGGGGGAAACCCGGACTCCTACGAGCAGTACTTC